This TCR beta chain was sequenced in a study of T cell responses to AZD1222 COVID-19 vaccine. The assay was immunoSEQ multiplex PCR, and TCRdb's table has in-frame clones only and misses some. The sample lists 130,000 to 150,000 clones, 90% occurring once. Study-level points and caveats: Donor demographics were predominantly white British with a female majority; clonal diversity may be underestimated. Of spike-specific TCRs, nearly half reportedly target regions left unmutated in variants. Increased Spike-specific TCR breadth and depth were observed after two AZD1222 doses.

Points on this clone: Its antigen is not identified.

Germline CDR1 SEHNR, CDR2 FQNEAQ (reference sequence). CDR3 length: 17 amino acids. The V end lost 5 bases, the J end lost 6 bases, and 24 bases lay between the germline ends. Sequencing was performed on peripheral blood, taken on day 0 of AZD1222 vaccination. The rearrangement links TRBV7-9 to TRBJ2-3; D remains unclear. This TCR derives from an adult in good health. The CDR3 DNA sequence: TGTGCCAGCAGCCCTGGTTCGGTACCCCCTTTCTCGGATACGCAGTATTTT. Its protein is CASSPGSVPPFSDTQYF.